This T cell receptor beta chain was recorded in a study of blood T cell repertoires in COVID-19. V was trimmed by 1 base and J by 4 bases, leaving 16 bases between them. Germline CDR1 and CDR2: SGHTA and FQGNSA. This CDR3 has 16 residues. Recovery meant two consecutive negative NP/OP PCR tests, professional clearance, or resolved symptoms. Per the authors' pipeline: Reference gene primers were amplified, and this amplification served to estimate nucleated cell counts. Sequencing was performed with immunoSEQ multiplex PCR; in TCRdb, only in-frame clones are kept and a portion is missing. V, J and clone size reflect that table, while D and trimming were determined from the DNA. The repertoire includes some 330,000 clones, roughly 90% of them detected once, and about 18% sits in the top ten.

Source material: PBMCs or T cells enriched from blood (not recorded which). This TCR was sampled from a woman aged 25 to 39 who had recovered from COVID-19. The chain uses TRBV7-2 and TRBJ1-1; D remains unclear. This CDR3 reads CASSLVPPLGATEAFF. In DNA, the CDR3 is TGTGCCAGCAGCTTAGTACCTCCCCTGGGAGCCACTGAAGCTTTCTTT.